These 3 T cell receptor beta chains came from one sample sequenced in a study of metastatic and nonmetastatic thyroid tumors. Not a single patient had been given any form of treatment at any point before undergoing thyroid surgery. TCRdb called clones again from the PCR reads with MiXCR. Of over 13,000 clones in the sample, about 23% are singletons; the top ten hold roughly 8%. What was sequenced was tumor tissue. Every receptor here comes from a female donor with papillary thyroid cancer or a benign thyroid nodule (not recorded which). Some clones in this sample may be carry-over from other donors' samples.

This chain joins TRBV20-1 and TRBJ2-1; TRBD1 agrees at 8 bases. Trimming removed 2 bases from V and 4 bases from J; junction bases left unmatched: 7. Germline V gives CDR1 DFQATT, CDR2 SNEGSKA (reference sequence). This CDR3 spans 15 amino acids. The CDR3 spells CSARSRDRWYNEQFF. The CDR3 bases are TGCAGTGCTAGATCCCGGGACAGGTGGTACAATGAGCAGTTCTTC.

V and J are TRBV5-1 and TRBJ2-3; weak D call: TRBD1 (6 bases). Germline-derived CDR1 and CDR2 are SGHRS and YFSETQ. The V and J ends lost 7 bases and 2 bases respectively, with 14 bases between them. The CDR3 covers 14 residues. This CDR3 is CASSGQSNTDTQYF. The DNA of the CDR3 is TGCGCCAGCTCCGGACAGTCAAACACAGATACGCAGTATTTT.

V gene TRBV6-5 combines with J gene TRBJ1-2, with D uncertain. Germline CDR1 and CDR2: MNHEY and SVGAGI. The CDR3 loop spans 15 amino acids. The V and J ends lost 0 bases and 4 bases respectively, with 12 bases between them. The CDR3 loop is CASSYSTPYAYGYTF. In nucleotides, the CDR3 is TGTGCCAGCAGTTACTCGACACCCTATGCCTATGGCTACACCTTC.